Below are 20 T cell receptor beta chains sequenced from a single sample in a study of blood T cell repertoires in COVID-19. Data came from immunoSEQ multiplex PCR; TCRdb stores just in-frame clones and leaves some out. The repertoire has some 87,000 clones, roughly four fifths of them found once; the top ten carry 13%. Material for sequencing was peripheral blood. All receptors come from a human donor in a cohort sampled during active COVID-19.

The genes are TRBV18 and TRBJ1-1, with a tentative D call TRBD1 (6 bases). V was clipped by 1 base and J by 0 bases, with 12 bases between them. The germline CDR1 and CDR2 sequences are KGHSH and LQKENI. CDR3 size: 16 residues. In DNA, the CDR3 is TGTGCCAGCTCACCACGGCAGGGGCCAGTGAACACTGAAGCTTTCTTT. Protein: CASSPRQGPVNTEAFF.

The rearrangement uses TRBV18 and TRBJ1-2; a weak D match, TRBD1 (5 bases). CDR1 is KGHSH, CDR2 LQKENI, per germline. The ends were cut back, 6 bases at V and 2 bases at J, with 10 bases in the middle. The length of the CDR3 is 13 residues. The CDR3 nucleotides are TGTGCCAGCTCCCAGGGCAGCAACTATGGCTACACCTTC. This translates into CASSQGSNYGYTF.

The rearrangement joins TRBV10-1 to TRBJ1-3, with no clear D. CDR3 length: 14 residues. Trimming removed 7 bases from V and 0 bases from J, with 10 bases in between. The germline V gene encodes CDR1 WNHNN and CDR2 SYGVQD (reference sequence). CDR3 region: CASTPGCSGNTIYF. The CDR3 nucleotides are TGCGCCAGCACTCCCGGGTGCTCTGGAAACACCATATATTTT.

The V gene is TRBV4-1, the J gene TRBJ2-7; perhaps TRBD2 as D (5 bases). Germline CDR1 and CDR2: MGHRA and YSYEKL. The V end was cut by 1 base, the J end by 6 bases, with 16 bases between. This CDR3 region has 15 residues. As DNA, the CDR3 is TGCGCCAGCAGCCAAGGGACTGCGCCCACTGGCGAGCAGTACTTC. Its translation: CASSQGTAPTGEQYF.

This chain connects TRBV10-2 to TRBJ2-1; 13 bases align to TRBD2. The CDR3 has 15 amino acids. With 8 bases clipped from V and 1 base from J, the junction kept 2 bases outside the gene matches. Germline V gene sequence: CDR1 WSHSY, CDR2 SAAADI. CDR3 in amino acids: CASRLAGGSYNEQFF. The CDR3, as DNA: TGCGCCAGCCGACTAGCGGGGGGATCCTACAATGAGCAGTTCTTC.

The CDR3 DNA reads as TGTGCCAGCAGGGTCTCTGGGACAGGAGATGGCTACACCTTC. This sequence encodes CASRVSGTGDGYTF. V usage is TRBV6-5 and J usage is TRBJ1-2; 8 nucleotides line up with TRBD1. Germline CDR1 reads MNHEY; CDR2 reads SVGAGI. J gave up 6 bases and V 6 bases, and 9 bases lay outside the gene matches. There are 14 residues in the CDR3.

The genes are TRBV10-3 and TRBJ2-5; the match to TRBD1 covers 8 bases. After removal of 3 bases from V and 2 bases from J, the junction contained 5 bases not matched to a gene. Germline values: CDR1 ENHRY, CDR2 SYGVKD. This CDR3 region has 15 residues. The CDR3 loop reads CAISESWTGQETQYF. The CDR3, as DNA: TGTGCCATCAGTGAATCCTGGACAGGGCAAGAGACCCAGTACTTC.

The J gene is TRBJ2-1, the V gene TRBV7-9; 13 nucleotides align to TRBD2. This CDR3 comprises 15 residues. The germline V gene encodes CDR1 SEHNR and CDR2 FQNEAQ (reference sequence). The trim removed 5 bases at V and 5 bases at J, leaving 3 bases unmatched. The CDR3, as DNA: TGTGCCAGCAGCCCAGGGACTAGCGGGGACAATGAGCAGTTCTTC. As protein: CASSPGTSGDNEQFF. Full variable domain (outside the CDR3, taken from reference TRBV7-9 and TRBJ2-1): DTGVSQNPRHKITKRGQNVTFRCDPISEHNRLYWYRQTLGQGPEFLTYFQNEAQLEKSRLLSDRFSAERPKGSFSTLEIQRTEQGDSAMYLCASSPGTSGDNEQFFGPGTRLTVL.

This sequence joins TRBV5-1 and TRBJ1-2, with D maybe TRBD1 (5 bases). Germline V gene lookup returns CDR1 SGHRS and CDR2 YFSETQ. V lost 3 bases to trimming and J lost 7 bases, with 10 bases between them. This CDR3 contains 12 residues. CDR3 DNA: TGCGCCAGCAGCTCGGACAATTTTGGCTACACCTTC. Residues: CASSSDNFGYTF.

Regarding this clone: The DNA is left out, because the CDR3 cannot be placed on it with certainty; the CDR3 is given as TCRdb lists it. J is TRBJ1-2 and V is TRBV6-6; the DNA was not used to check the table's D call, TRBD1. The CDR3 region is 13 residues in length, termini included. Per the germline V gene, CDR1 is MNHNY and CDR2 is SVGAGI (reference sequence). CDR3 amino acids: CASSWGQGTAVTF.

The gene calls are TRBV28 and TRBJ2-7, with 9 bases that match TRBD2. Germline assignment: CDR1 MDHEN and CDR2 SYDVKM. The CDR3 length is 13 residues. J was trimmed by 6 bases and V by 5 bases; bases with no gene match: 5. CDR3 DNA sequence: TGTGCCAGCAGTGGGCTAGCGGGGTTCGAGCAGTACTTC. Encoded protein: CASSGLAGFEQYF.

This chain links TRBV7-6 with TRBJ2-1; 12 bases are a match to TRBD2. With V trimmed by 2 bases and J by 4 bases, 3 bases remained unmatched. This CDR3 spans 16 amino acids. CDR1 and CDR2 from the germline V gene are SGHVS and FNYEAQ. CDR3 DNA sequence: TGTGCCAGCAGCTTACTAGCGGGGGGGCAGTACAATGAGCAGTTCTTC. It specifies CASSLLAGGQYNEQFF.

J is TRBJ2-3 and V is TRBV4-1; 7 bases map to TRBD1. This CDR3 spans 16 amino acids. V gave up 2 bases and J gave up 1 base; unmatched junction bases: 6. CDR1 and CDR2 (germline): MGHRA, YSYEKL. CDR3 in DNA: TGCGCCAGCAGCCAAAGGGGTACAGGGGGCACAGATACGCAGTATTTT. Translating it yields CASSQRGTGGTDTQYF.

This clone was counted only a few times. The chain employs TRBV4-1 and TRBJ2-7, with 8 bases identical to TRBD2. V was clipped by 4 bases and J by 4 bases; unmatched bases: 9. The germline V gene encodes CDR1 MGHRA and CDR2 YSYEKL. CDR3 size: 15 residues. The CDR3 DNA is TGCGCCAGCAGCCTTAACGCGGGGGGACGATACGAGCAGTACTTC. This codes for CASSLNAGGRYEQYF.

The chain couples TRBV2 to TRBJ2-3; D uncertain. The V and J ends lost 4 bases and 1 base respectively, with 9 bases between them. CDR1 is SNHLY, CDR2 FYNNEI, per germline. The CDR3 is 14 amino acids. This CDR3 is CASSVIVRTDTQYF. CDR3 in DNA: TGTGCCAGCAGTGTAATAGTTCGCACAGATACGCAGTATTTT.

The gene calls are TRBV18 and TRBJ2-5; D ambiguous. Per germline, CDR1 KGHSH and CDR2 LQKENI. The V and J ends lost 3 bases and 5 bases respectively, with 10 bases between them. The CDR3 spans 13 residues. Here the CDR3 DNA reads TGTGCCAGCTCACCTCCACTCAGGGAGACCCAGTACTTC. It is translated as CASSPPLRETQYF.

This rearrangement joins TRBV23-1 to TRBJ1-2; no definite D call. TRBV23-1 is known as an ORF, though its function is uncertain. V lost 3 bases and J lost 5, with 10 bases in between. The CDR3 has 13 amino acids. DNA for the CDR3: TGCGCCAGCAGTCATCCCCCGGGGTATGGCTACACCTTC. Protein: CASSHPPGYGYTF.

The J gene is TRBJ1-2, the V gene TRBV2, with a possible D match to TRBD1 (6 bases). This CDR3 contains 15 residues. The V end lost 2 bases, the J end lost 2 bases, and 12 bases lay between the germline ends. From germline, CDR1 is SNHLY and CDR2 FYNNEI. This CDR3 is CASSELRGSNYGYTF. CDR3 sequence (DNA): TGTGCCAGCAGTGAACTCAGGGGTTCAAACTATGGCTACACCTTC. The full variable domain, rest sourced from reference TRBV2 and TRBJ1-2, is EPEVTQTPSHQVTQMGQEVILRCVPISNHLYFYWYRQILGQKVEFLVSFYNNEISEKSEIFDDQFSVERPDGSNFTLKIRSTKLEDSAMYFCASSELRGSNYGYTFGSGTRLTVV.

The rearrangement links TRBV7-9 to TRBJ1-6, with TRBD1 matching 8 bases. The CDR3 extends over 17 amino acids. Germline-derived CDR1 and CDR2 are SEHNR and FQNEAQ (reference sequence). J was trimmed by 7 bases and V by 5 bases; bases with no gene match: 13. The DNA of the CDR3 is TGTGCCAGCAGCAACCGCCGACAGGGGATGAAAAATTCACCCCTCCACTTT. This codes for CASSNRRQGMKNSPLHF.

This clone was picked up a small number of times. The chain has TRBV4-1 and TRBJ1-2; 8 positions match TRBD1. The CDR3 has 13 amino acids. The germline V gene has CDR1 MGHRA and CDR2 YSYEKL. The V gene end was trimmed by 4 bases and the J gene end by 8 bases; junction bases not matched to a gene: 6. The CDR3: CASSLDRVYGYTF. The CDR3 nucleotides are TGCGCCAGCAGCCTGGACAGGGTGTACGGCTACACCTTC.